The 15 T cell receptor beta chains below come from one sample, sequenced in a study of tissue T cells after allogeneic stem cell transplantation. As for time point: mouse harvest day 14 after allogeneic transplant. The graft held 10^6 splenic CD5+ T cells and 10^7 T-cell-depleted bone marrow cells. Generated by immunoSEQ multiplex PCR, the TCRdb table keeps only in-frame clones and is missing some. The data contain about 7,700 clones, roughly 38% of them seen just once; the ten biggest clones take up 5.5% to 7.5%. The sample was skin. All receptors come from a female BALB/c mouse given C57BL/6 T cells with graft-versus-host disease after an allogeneic hematopoietic cell transplant.

Regarding this clone: Gene names are mouse gene names. CDR3 loop: CASSASRSDYTF. The CDR3 bases that were read are TGTGCCAGCAGTGCGAGTAGGTCCGACTACACC. The chain carries TRBV13-1 and TRBJ1-2; the D is unclear. The read stops 1 residue short of the end of the CDR3; the missing end is completed from the germline J gene. V gave up 3 bases and J gave up 5 bases, with 8 bases separating them. Germline CDR1 reads NSHNY; CDR2 reads SYGAGN. The CDR3 is 12 amino acids.

This clone was counted a few times. The genes and germline here are from mouse. The CDR3 end is not reached by the read, which stops 1 residue before it; the germline J gene fills it in. The chain couples TRBV16 to TRBJ1-4, with D hard to call. The CDR3 spans 14 residues. V was pared by 4 bases and J by 0 bases, with 6 bases between. Germline V gene sequence: CDR1 SGHSA, CDR2 FRNQAP. The sequenced CDR3 bases are TGTGCAAGCAGCTCAAGTATTTCCAACGAAAGATTATTT. It yields the protein CASSSSISNERLF. The whole CDR3 sequence is CASSSSISNERLFF.

To note about this clone: Gene names are the mouse ones. The read is 1 residue too short to cover the CDR3 end, so that end is filled in from the germline J gene. The V call is TRBV26, the J call TRBJ2-4; D is ambiguous. CDR3 length equals 13 residues. The V gene's germline CDR1 is KGHPV and CDR2 FQNQEV (reference sequence). Trimming shortened V by 1 base and J by 4 bases, and 6 bases separated the two germline ends. The CDR3 loop reads CASSLLGENTLYF. CDR3 bases read: TGTGCCAGCAGTCTGTTGGGAGAAAACACCTTGTAC.

Details on this clone: Gene names and germline refer to mouse. The CDR3 end is not reached by the read, which stops 1 residue before it; the germline J gene fills it in. Other DNA sequences of this sample code for an identical CDR3. The chain uses TRBV12-1 and TRBJ1-4; no clear D. From germline, CDR1 is SGHSN and CDR2 HYEKVE. This CDR3 comprises 14 residues. The ends were cut back, 0 bases at V and 0 bases at J, with 4 bases in the middle. The CDR3 here is CASSLAFSNERLFF. The covered CDR3 bases are TGTGCCAGCTCTCTCGCTTTTTCCAACGAAAGATTATTT.

This clone was picked up one time. Mouse germline and gene names are used. The read comes to an end 1 residue before the CDR3 does, leaving the germline J gene to fill in the end. This chain joins TRBV19 and TRBJ2-7; the match to TRBD2 covers 8 bases. CDR3 length: 13 amino acids. J gave up 4 bases and V 2 bases, and 2 bases lay outside the gene matches. Germline-derived CDR1 and CDR2 are FNHDT and SITEND (reference sequence). The part of the CDR3 DNA that was read is TGTGCCAGCAGTATGGGGGGGGCGTATGAACAGTAC. Translated: CASSMGGAYEQY. The entire CDR3 protein reads CASSMGGAYEQYF.

Of note for this clone: Gene names are mouse gene names. The sequenced CDR3 bases are TGTGCCAGCAGTCTGATCGGGGAAGACACCCAGTAC. Translated: CASSLIGEDTQY. The whole CDR3 sequence is CASSLIGEDTQYF. The rearrangement joins TRBV26 to TRBJ2-5; D gene uncertain. The read stops 1 residue short of the end of the CDR3; the missing end is completed from the germline J gene. This CDR3 contains 13 residues. CDR1 is KGHPV, CDR2 FQNQEV, per germline (reference sequence). The V gene lost 2 bases and the J gene lost 4 bases, with 7 bases spanning the gap.

Of note for this clone: Genes and germline are mouse. The read gets to within 1 residue of the CDR3 end, and the germline J gene fills in the rest. V and J are TRBV26 and TRBJ2-2; a possible D gene is TRBD1 (6 bases). V lost 4 bases, J lost 1 base, and 7 bases lay in between. The CDR3 is made up of 14 amino acids. Germline CDR1 and CDR2: KGHPV and FQNQEV (reference sequence). Incomplete CDR3 DNA: TGTGCCAGCAGTCCGGACAGAAACACCGGGCAGCTCTAC. It specifies CASSPDRNTGQLY. From start to end, the CDR3 is CASSPDRNTGQLYF.

There are a few counts of this clone. The gene names given are mouse names. The CDR3 goes on 1 residue after the read ends, and that part is filled in from the germline J gene. The V gene is TRBV19, the J gene TRBJ1-4, with 9 nucleotides matching TRBD1. Germline assignment: CDR1 FNHDT and CDR2 SITEND (reference sequence). The CDR3 length is 15 residues. Losses at the gene ends were 4 bases for V and 3 bases for J; bases not matched to a gene: 4. CDR3 bases read: TGTGCCAGCAGTTACAGGGGGCGCACCAACGAAAGATTATTT. Its protein is CASSYRGRTNERLF. From start to end, the CDR3 is CASSYRGRTNERLFF.

This clone was detected only once. Gene names are the mouse ones. The read halts 1 residue ahead of the CDR3 end, with the missing end drawn from the germline J gene. The chain links TRBV19 to TRBJ2-2; D not certain. The CDR3 is 14 residues long. V gave up 2 bases and J gave up 4 bases, with 9 bases separating them. Germline V gene sequence: CDR1 FNHDT, CDR2 SITEND (reference sequence). Incomplete CDR3 DNA: TGTGCCAGCAGTATGAGGGCCGGCACCGGGCAGCTCTAC. Its protein is CASSMRAGTGQLY. The CDR3 in full is CASSMRAGTGQLYF.

By sample fraction, this clone is medium-sized (0.01 to 0.1%). Mouse gene names and germline throughout. Sequencing ends 1 residue short of the CDR3 end; the germline J gene provides the rest. The V gene is TRBV26, the J gene TRBJ1-4; 7 positions match TRBD1. This CDR3 region has 15 residues. V lost 4 bases, J lost 7 bases, and 9 bases stayed unmatched. Germline CDR1 KGHPV, CDR2 FQNQEV (reference sequence). The CDR3 DNA, read in part, is TGTGCCAGCAGTCAGTCCGGGACAGACGGCGAAAGATTATTT. Translated: CASSQSGTDGERLF. The full CDR3 reads CASSQSGTDGERLFF.

Details on this clone: These gene names are mouse names. CDR3 protein: CASKPGQGNERLFF. The sequenced part of the CDR3 DNA is TGTGCCAGCAAGCCGGGACAGGGCAACGAAAGATTATTT. The chain carries TRBV26 and TRBJ1-4, with TRBD1 identical over 9 bases. Read coverage stops 1 residue before the CDR3 terminus; the germline J gene supplies the remainder. Germline loops: CDR1 KGHPV, CDR2 FQNQEV (reference sequence). CDR3 length: 14 amino acids. Unmatched junction bases numbered 4, after V lost 7 bases and J lost 4 bases.

This clone is medium-sized in the sample. The genes and germline here are from mouse. The missing CDR3 end, 1 residue past where the read stops, is filled in from the germline J gene. The rearrangement joins TRBV13-2 to TRBJ1-2; D not certain. The CDR3 is 13 amino acids. In germline, CDR1 is NNHNN, CDR2 SYGAGS (reference sequence). Between the trimmed V and J ends, which lost 3 bases and 0 bases, there was a span of 6 bases. CDR3 DNA, as far as it was read: TGTGCCAGCGGTGCACAAACAAACTCCGACTACACC. Its protein product is CASGAQTNSDYT. The whole CDR3 reads CASGAQTNSDYTF.

On this clone itself: All gene names here are mouse names. The DNA ends 1 residue before the CDR3 does, and the rest of the CDR3 is filled in from the germline J gene. This sequence joins TRBV12-1 and TRBJ2-7; D possibly matches TRBD1 or TRBD2 (6 bases each). Germline loops: CDR1 SGHSN, CDR2 HYEKVE. The germline V and J ends were trimmed by 0 bases and 4 bases, with 15 bases remaining between them. The CDR3 has 15 residues. CDR3 DNA, as far as it was read: TGTGCCAGCTCTCTCGTCTTGGGGGCGGATTATGAACAGTAC. Protein product: CASSLVLGADYEQY. The full CDR3 is CASSLVLGADYEQYF.

This clone was counted a few times. These gene names are mouse names. Read sequence stops 1 residue before the CDR3 end, and the germline J gene provides the missing end. The genes are TRBV26 and TRBJ2-7; 7 bases match TRBD2. V lost 0 bases to trimming and J lost 3 bases; unmatched junction nucleotides: 5. The CDR3 totals 15 residues. From germline, CDR1 is KGHPV and CDR2 FQNQEV (reference sequence). CDR3 DNA, as far as it was read: TGTGCCAGCAGTCTGTCTTTTGGGGGGATCTATGAACAGTAC. Translated, it gives CASSLSFGGIYEQY. The entire CDR3 reads CASSLSFGGIYEQYF.

About this clone: Genes here carry mouse names. Read coverage stops 1 residue before the CDR3 terminus; the germline J gene supplies the remainder. The rearrangement links TRBV2 to TRBJ1-4, with D possibly being TRBD1 (6 bases). Germline V gene lookup returns CDR1 LGHNA and CDR2 YSYQKL. Trimming cost V 6 bases and J 0 bases, with 14 bases left between them. The CDR3 is made up of 16 amino acids. The DNA read from the CDR3 is TGTGCCAGCAGGCCATCCGGGACAATTTCCAACGAAAGATTATTT. It codes for CASRPSGTISNERLF. The whole CDR3 protein is CASRPSGTISNERLFF.